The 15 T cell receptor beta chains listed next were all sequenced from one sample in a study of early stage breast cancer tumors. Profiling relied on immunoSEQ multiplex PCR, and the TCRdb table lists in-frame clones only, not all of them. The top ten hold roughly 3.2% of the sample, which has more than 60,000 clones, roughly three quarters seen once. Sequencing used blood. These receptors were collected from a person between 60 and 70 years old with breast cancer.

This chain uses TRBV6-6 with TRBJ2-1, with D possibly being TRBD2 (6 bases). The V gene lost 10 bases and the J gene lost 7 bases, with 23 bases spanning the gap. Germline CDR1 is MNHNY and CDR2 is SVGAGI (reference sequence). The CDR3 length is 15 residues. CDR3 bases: TGTGCCACCAGACCGGCGGCGGCGGAGGGGAATGAGCAGTTCTTC. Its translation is CATRPAAAEGNEQFF.

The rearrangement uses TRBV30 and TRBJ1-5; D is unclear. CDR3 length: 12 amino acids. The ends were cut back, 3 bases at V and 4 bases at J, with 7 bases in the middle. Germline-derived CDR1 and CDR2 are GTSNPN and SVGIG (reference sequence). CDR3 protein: CAWSLGNQPQHF. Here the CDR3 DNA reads TGTGCCTGGAGCCTGGGGAATCAGCCCCAGCATTTT.

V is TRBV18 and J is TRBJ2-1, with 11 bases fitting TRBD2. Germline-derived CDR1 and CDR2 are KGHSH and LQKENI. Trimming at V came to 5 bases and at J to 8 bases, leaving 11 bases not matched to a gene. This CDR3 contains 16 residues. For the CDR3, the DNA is TGTGCCAGCTCATCCCGTGGTAGCGGGGGGGCCGATGAGCAGTTCTTC. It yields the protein CASSSRGSGGADEQFF.

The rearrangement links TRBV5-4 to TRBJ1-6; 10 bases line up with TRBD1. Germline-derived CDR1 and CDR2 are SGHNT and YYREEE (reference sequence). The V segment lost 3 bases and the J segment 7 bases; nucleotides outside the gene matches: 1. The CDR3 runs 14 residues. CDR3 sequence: CASSSGQGNSPLHF. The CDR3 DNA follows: TGTGCCAGCAGCTCGGGACAGGGGAATTCACCCCTCCACTTT.

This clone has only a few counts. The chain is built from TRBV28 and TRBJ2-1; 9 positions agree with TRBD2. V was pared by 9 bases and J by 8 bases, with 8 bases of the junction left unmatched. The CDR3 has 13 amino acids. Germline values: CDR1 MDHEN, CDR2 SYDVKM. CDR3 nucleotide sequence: TGTGCCAGTAGCGGGAGCGGAGGAGATGAGCAGTTCTTC. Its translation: CASSGSGGDEQFF.

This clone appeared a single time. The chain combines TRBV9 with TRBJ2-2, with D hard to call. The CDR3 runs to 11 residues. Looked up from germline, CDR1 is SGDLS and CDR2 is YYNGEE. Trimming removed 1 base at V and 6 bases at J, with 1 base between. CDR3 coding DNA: TGTGCCAGCAGCGTATCCGGGGAGCTGTTTTTT. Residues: CASSVSGELFF. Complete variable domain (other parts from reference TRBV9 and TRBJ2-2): DSGVTQTPKHLITATGQRVTLRCSPRSGDLSVYWYQQSLDQGLQFLIQYYNGEERAKGNILERFSAQQFPDLHSELNLSSLELGDSALYFCASSVSGELFFGEGSRLTVL.

The CDR3 bases are TGTGCCAGCAGCCAAGCTGTTCGTAGGGGGAATGAGCAGTTCTTC. Protein product: CASSQAVRRGNEQFF. This chain connects TRBV4-2 to TRBJ2-1; D might be TRBD1 (6 bases). Per the germline V gene, CDR1 is LGHNA and CDR2 is YNFKEQ. The CDR3 runs 15 residues. V lost 1 base to trimming and J lost 7 bases, with 14 bases between them.

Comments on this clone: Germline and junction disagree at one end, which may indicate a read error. The DNA for the CDR3 is TGTGCCAGCAGATCCCCGGGAGTGACCCTGAATTTT. Protein: CASRSPGVTLNF. The chain employs TRBV28 and TRBJ1-5; D uncertain. Germline lookup yields CDR1 MDHEN and CDR2 SYDVKM. CDR3 size: 12 residues.

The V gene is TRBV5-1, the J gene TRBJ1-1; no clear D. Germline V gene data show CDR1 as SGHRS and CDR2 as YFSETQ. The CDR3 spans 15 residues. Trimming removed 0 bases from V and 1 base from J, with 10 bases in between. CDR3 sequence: CASSLADAWNTEAFF. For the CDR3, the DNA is TGCGCCAGCAGCTTGGCGGATGCCTGGAACACTGAAGCTTTCTTT.

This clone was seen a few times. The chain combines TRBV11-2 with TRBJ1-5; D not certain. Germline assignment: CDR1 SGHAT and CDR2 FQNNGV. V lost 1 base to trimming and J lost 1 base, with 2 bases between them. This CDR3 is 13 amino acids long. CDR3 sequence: CASSLASNQPQHF. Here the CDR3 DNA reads TGTGCCAGCAGCTTAGCCAGCAATCAGCCCCAGCATTTT.

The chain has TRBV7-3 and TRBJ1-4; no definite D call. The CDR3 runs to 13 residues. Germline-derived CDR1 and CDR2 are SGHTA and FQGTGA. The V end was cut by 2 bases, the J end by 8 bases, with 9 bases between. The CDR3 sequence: CASSLGMGEKLFF. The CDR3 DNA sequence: TGTGCCAGCAGCTTAGGAATGGGGGAAAAACTGTTTTTT.

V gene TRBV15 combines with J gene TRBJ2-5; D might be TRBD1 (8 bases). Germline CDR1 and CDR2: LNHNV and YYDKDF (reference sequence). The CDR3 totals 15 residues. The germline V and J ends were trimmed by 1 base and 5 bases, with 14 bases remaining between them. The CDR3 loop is CATSRGTGRGETQYF. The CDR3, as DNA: TGTGCCACCAGCAGAGGGACAGGGCGGGGGGAGACCCAGTACTTC.

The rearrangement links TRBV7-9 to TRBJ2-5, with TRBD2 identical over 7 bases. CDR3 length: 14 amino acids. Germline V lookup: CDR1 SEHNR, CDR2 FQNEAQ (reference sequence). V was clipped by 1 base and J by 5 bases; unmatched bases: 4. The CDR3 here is CASSLGASGETQYF. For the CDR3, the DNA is TGTGCCAGCAGCTTAGGTGCTAGCGGCGAGACCCAGTACTTC.

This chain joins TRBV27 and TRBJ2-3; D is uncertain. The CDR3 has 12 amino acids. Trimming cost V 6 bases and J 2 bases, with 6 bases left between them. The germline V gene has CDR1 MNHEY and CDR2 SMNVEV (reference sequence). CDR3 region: CASSLDTDTQYF. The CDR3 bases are TGTGCCAGCAGCCTTGACACAGATACGCAGTATTTT.

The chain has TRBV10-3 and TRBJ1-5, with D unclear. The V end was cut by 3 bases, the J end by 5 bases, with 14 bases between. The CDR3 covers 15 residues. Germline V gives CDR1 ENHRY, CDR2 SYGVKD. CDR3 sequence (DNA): TGTGCCATCAGTGAATTCCAGATGGGTTATCAGCCCCAGCATTTT. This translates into CAISEFQMGYQPQHF.